The 16 T cell receptor beta chains reported below all come from one sample, sequenced in a study of blood T cell repertoires in COVID-19. The data were produced by immunoSEQ multiplex PCR, yet TCRdb's version contains in-frame clones alone and is incomplete. This table holds about 280,000 clones, 85% found once. Sample: peripheral blood. All receptors come from a man aged 50-60 years with active or convalescent COVID-19.

The chain is built from TRBV20-1 and TRBJ1-2; a weak D match, TRBD1 (6 bases). The CDR3 extends over 11 amino acids. The germline CDR1 and CDR2 sequences are DFQATT and SNEGSKA (reference sequence). V gave up 6 bases and J gave up 11 bases, with 16 bases separating them. The CDR3 nucleotides are TGCAGTGCCGCGGGGGCAGCTTTTTACACCTTC. Amino acids: CSAAGAAFYTF.

This rearrangement joins TRBV5-1 to TRBJ2-7, with 8 bases fitting TRBD1. Germline trimming cut 3 bases from V and 7 bases from J; bases unmatched to any gene: 12. Germline V gene data show CDR1 as SGHRS and CDR2 as YFSETQ. The CDR3 runs to 15 residues. CDR3 nucleotides: TGCGCCAGCAGCTCGGCGGGACAGGCGGTCGGGGAGCAGTACTTC. It encodes CASSSAGQAVGEQYF.

CDR3 DNA: TGCGCCAGCAGCTTGGTTACACTGGGGGGTGCTGGTGAAGCTTTCTTT. Its protein is CASSLVTLGGAGEAFF. V is TRBV5-1 and J is TRBJ1-1; possibly TRBD1 for D (5 bases). Germline V lookup: CDR1 SGHRS, CDR2 YFSETQ. The CDR3 contains 16 residues. V was shortened by 0 bases and J by 7 bases, with 19 bases between the two germline ends. Together with reference TRBV5-1 and TRBJ1-1, the CDR3 gives the full variable domain: KAGVTQTPRYLIKTRGQQVTLSCSPISGHRSVSWYQQTPGQGLQFLFEYFSETQRNKGNFPGRFSGRQFSNSRSEMNVSTLELGDSALYLCASSLVTLGGAGEAFFGQGTRLTVV.

This clone was observed a handful of times. The chain uses TRBV4-1 and TRBJ1-1; no reliable D call. V lost 6 bases and J 4 bases, leaving 15 bases between the germline ends. The CDR3 runs 14 residues. Germline V lookup: CDR1 MGHRA, CDR2 YSYEKL. CDR3 protein: CASSPVRDATEAFF. CDR3 bases: TGCGCCAGCAGTCCAGTGCGGGATGCCACTGAAGCTTTCTTT.

The chain employs TRBV6-6 and TRBJ2-7; 7 bases fit TRBD2. Trimming at V came to 3 bases and at J to 2 bases, leaving 4 bases not matched to a gene. Germline CDR1 MNHNY, CDR2 SVGAGI (reference sequence). The CDR3 has 14 amino acids. CDR3 in DNA: TGTGCCAGCAGTTATTCTAGCGGAACCTACGAGCAGTACTTC. Amino acids: CASSYSSGTYEQYF.

The genes are TRBV4-3 and TRBJ2-5, with TRBD2 matching 7 bases. The CDR3 contains 18 residues. Germline trimming cut 0 bases from V and 2 bases from J; bases unmatched to any gene: 12. Germline V gene data show CDR1 as LGHNA and CDR2 as YSLEER. CDR3 protein: CASSQDMGRGECQETQYF. In nucleotides, the CDR3 is TGCGCCAGCAGCCAAGATATGGGACGGGGGGAGTGTCAAGAGACCCAGTACTTC.

In its sample, this clone was seen a few times. This chain joins TRBV12-3 or TRBV12-4 and TRBJ1-2; no clear D gene. Trimming removed 6 bases from V and 8 bases from J, with 13 bases in between. The CDR3 loop spans 12 amino acids. The CDR3 bases are TGTGCCAGCAGCGCGTGGATCGGGGGCTACACCTTC. It specifies CASSAWIGGYTF.

The chain links TRBV28 to TRBJ1-1, with 8 nucleotides matching TRBD1. Germline V gene sequence: CDR1 MDHEN, CDR2 SYDVKM. J was trimmed by 7 bases and V by 2 bases; bases with no gene match: 12. CDR3 length equals 16 residues. The CDR3 nucleotides are TGTGCCAGCAGTTTACAGACAGGGGTAATAGGCCGTGAAGCTTTCTTT. Translation: CASSLQTGVIGREAFF.

This clone was observed a few times. The chain links TRBV5-6 to TRBJ2-7, with a possible D match to TRBD1 (5 bases). With 4 bases removed from V and 4 bases from J, the gap between germline ends came to 15 bases. The CDR3 loop spans 14 amino acids. The V gene's germline CDR1 is SGHDT and CDR2 YYEEEE. The CDR3 here is CASSPAGLGYEQYF. The CDR3 DNA sequence: TGTGCCAGCAGCCCTGCAGGGTTAGGGTACGAGCAGTACTTC.

V usage is TRBV4-3 and J usage is TRBJ1-1, with 9 nucleotides matching TRBD1. This CDR3 contains 20 residues. Germline CDR1 LGHNA, CDR2 YSLEER. V shed 0 bases and J 12 bases; nucleotides not matched to a gene: 26. The CDR3 DNA reads as TGCGCCAGCAGCCAAGAATCGATCGTGCGTGTGGGGACAGGGAGATTTTGGACTTTCTTT. Translating it yields CASSQESIVRVGTGRFWTFF.

The V gene is TRBV7-9, the J gene TRBJ1-3, with unresolved D. Germline V gene lookup returns CDR1 SEHNR and CDR2 FQNEAQ (reference sequence). The CDR3 totals 15 residues. V lost 2 bases to trimming and J lost 3 bases, with 11 bases between them. The chain's CDR3 is CASSLLVQDGNTIYF. CDR3 sequence (DNA): TGTGCCAGCAGCTTACTCGTTCAGGATGGAAACACCATATATTTT.

This clone was seen a single time. The chain carries TRBV3-1 (or the pseudogene TRBV3-2) and TRBJ1-2; TRBD1 agrees at 10 bases. CDR3 length: 15 amino acids. Trimming removed 3 bases from V and 7 bases from J; junction bases left unmatched: 8. Per germline, CDR1 LGHDT and CDR2 YNNKEL (reference sequence). The CDR3 DNA is TGTGCCAGCAGCCAGGCAGACAGGGGGCGGGGTGGCTACACCTTC. This sequence encodes CASSQADRGRGGYTF.

The chain employs TRBV5-1 and TRBJ2-7, with TRBD2 matching 7 bases. V was pared by 1 base and J by 3 bases, with 7 bases of the junction left unmatched. The CDR3 contains 15 residues. Germline V gene sequence: CDR1 SGHRS, CDR2 YFSETQ. Here the CDR3 DNA reads TGCGCCAGCAGCTTGATGGGCGGGAGCAGCTACGAGCAGTACTTC. Translating it yields CASSLMGGSSYEQYF.

The chain links TRBV18 to TRBJ1-1; D perhaps matches TRBD1 (5 bases). Trimming pared 1 base from V and 6 bases from J, leaving 9 bases between. Germline CDR1 and CDR2: KGHSH and LQKENI. This CDR3 has 13 amino acids. The CDR3 protein is CASSPREGAEAFF. The DNA for the CDR3 is TGTGCCAGCTCACCACGGGAAGGGGCTGAAGCTTTCTTT. The entire variable domain, with the rest obtained from reference TRBV18 and TRBJ1-1, is as follows: NAGVMQNPRHLVRRRGQEARLRCSPMKGHSHVYWYRQLPEEGLKFMVYLQKENIIDESGMPKERFSAEFPKEGPSILRIQQVVRGDSAAYFCASSPREGAEAFFGQGTRLTVV.

The V gene is TRBV6-2 or TRBV6-3, the J gene TRBJ2-7; TRBD2 aligns across 7 bases. There are 16 residues in the CDR3. The germline V gene has CDR1 MNHEY and CDR2 SVGEGT. V was pared by 0 bases and J by 0 bases, with 5 bases of the junction left unmatched. The CDR3 spells CASSYSLADSSYEQYF. The CDR3 DNA follows: TGTGCCAGCAGTTACTCTCTAGCGGATAGCTCCTACGAGCAGTACTTC.

CDR3 in amino acids: CASSRGQGWGNEQFF. The CDR3 nucleotides read TGTGCCAGCAGCCGTGGACAGGGGTGGGGGAATGAGCAGTTCTTC. J is TRBJ2-1 and V is TRBV7-6, with TRBD1 matching over 9 bases. The CDR3 extends over 15 amino acids. J was trimmed by 7 bases and V by 5 bases; bases with no gene match: 9. Germline CDR1 SGHVS, CDR2 FNYEAQ. Together with reference TRBV7-6 and TRBJ2-1, the CDR3 gives the full variable domain: GAGVSQSPRYKVTKRGQDVALRCDPISGHVSLYWYRQALGQGPEFLTYFNYEAQQDKSGLPNDRFSAERPEGSISTLTIQRTEQRDSAMYRCASSRGQGWGNEQFFGPGTRLTVL.